Listed below are T cell receptor beta chains from one sample, sequenced in a study of cytomegalovirus exposure and HLA in healthy donors. TCRdb keeps only in-frame clones here, not all; method: immunoSEQ multiplex PCR. The sample carries 150,000 or so clones, roughly 75% recorded once. Material: PBMCs. All receptors derive from a woman in her thirties or forties in good health and CMV-seropositive. Each CDR3 is given with its conserved first and last residue. The D gene is left open where the match is weak. Clone size appears in some rows only: once, few, many, or a class for an expanded clone.

D gene: NA; J gene: TRBJ1-4; clone size: NA; V gene: TRBV19; CDR3 DNA: TGTGCCAGTAGTATCCAGGGTGGCAATGAAAAACTGTTTTTT; CDR3 protein: CASSIQGGNEKLFF
D gene: TRBD1; J gene: TRBJ1-1; clone size: NA; V gene: TRBV29-1; CDR3 DNA: TGCAGCGTGGCATGGGGACAGGGGACCACTGAAGCTTTCTTT; CDR3 protein: CSVAWGQGTTEAFF
D gene: TRBD1; J gene: TRBJ2-7; clone size: once; V gene: TRBV28; CDR3 DNA: TGTGCCAGCAGTTCCCGGACAGGCGTCTACGAGCAGTACTTC; CDR3 protein: CASSSRTGVYEQYF
D gene: TRBD1; J gene: TRBJ1-1; clone size: NA; V gene: TRBV7-9; CDR3 DNA: TGTGCCAGCAGCGCGGGACAGGGTCTTACTGAAGCTTTCTTT; CDR3 protein: CASSAGQGLTEAFF
D gene: NA; J gene: TRBJ2-1; clone size: NA; V gene: TRBV14; CDR3 DNA: TGTGCCAGCAGCCAAGTAGATGAGCAGTTCTTC; CDR3 protein: CASSQVDEQFF
D gene: NA; J gene: TRBJ1-3; clone size: NA; V gene: TRBV9; CDR3 DNA: TGTGCCAGCAGCGTAACCGACGGGGACTCTGGAAACACCATATATTTT; CDR3 protein: CASSVTDGDSGNTIYF
D gene: NA; J gene: TRBJ1-1; clone size: NA; V gene: TRBV6-1; CDR3 DNA: TGTGCCAGCAGTGAAAGGCAGGGAACTGAAGCTTTCTTT; CDR3 protein: CASSERQGTEAFF
D gene: TRBD1; J gene: TRBJ2-3; clone size: NA; V gene: TRBV7-8; CDR3 DNA: TGTGCCAGCAGCAGATCTGACAGGGGGCGTACAGATACGCAGTATTTT; CDR3 protein: CASSRSDRGRTDTQYF
D gene: NA; J gene: TRBJ2-7; clone size: NA; V gene: TRBV7-2; CDR3 DNA: TGTGCCAGCAGCTTAGAGACTCGCATCTGGGTCTACGAGCAGTACTTC; CDR3 protein: CASSLETRIWVYEQYF
D gene: TRBD2; J gene: TRBJ2-1; clone size: NA; V gene: TRBV6-6; CDR3 DNA: TGTGCCAGCAGTTACCCCTCTAGCGGACCCAATGAGCAGTTCTTC; CDR3 protein: CASSYPSSGPNEQFF
D gene: NA; J gene: TRBJ2-5; clone size: NA; V gene: TRBV2; CDR3 DNA: TGTGTCAGCAGTGCCCTCGGGGCGGGGAACCAAGAGACCCAGTACTTC; CDR3 protein: CVSSALGAGNQETQYF
D gene: TRBD1; J gene: TRBJ1-2; clone size: NA; V gene: TRBV19; CDR3 DNA: TGTGCCAGTAGGAAGGGACAGGGGGCTGCGTATGGCTACACCTTC; CDR3 protein: CASRKGQGAAYGYTF
D gene: TRBD2; J gene: TRBJ2-1; clone size: NA; V gene: TRBV7-3; CDR3 DNA: TGTGCCAGCAGCTTAAGGGCGATGCGGCGGGAGGGCCACACCTACAATGAGCAGTTCTTC; CDR3 protein: CASSLRAMRREGHTYNEQFF
D gene: NA; J gene: TRBJ2-6; clone size: NA; V gene: TRBV19; CDR3 DNA: TGTGCCAATAGTGAGGCTGGGGCCAACGTCCTGACTTTC; CDR3 protein: CANSEAGANVLTF
D gene: NA; J gene: TRBJ2-3; clone size: NA; V gene: TRBV29-1; CDR3 DNA: TGCAGCGTTGAAGCTACCCGGAGCGATACGCAGTATTTT; CDR3 protein: CSVEATRSDTQYF
D gene: NA; J gene: TRBJ1-5; clone size: NA; V gene: TRBV6-5; CDR3 DNA: TGTGCCAGCAGTTACGCGGGGCCCAAACAGCCCCAGCATTTT; CDR3 protein: CASSYAGPKQPQHF
D gene: NA; J gene: TRBJ2-7; clone size: NA; V gene: TRBV27; CDR3 DNA: TGTGCCAGCAGTTTAAAATGGATGGGCGCGTCCTACGAGCAGTACTTC; CDR3 protein: CASSLKWMGASYEQYF
D gene: TRBD1; J gene: TRBJ1-4; clone size: NA; V gene: TRBV29-1; CDR3 DNA: TGCAGCGCTGGGACAGGGAGGGAAAAACTGTTTTTT; CDR3 protein: CSAGTGREKLFF
D gene: TRBD1; J gene: TRBJ2-5; clone size: NA; V gene: TRBV27; CDR3 DNA: TGTGCCAGCATTGGGACAGGGAGCGGCCAAGAGACCCAGTACTTC; CDR3 protein: CASIGTGSGQETQYF
D gene: TRBD2; J gene: TRBJ2-1; clone size: NA; V gene: TRBV7-3; CDR3 DNA: TGTGCCAGCAGCACGGCCGGGAGGGGGTCCTACAATGAGCAGTTCTTC; CDR3 protein: CASSTAGRGSYNEQFF
D gene: NA; J gene: TRBJ2-6; clone size: NA; V gene: TRBV11-3; CDR3 DNA: TGTGCCAGCAGCTCGAGCTCTGGGGCCAACGTCCTGACTTTC; CDR3 protein: CASSSSSGANVLTF
D gene: NA; J gene: TRBJ1-6; clone size: NA; V gene: TRBV27; CDR3 DNA: TGTGCCAGCAGTTTACAGTTTCCAGGAAGCTCCTATAATTCACCCCTCCACTTT; CDR3 protein: CASSLQFPGSSYNSPLHF
D gene: TRBD1; J gene: TRBJ2-1; clone size: NA; V gene: TRBV27; CDR3 DNA: TGTGCCAGCAATCCACGACAGGGAGCCTACAATGAGCAGTTCTTC; CDR3 protein: CASNPRQGAYNEQFF
D gene: TRBD2; J gene: TRBJ2-1; clone size: NA; V gene: TRBV5-1; CDR3 DNA: TGCGCCAGCACCGGGCCTGAGAACGGGAGGGCCTGGGGTGAGCAGTTCTTC; CDR3 protein: CASTGPENGRAWGEQFF
D gene: NA; J gene: TRBJ2-1; clone size: few; V gene: TRBV7-2; CDR3 DNA: TGTGCCAGCAGCTTTCGGGGACTGCCCTACAATGAGCAGTTCTTC; CDR3 protein: CASSFRGLPYNEQFF
D gene: TRBD1; J gene: TRBJ1-2; clone size: NA; V gene: TRBV19; CDR3 DNA: TGTGCCACTCGATCGACAGGGTTAAAGGGCTACACCTTC; CDR3 protein: CATRSTGLKGYTF
D gene: TRBD2; J gene: TRBJ2-1; clone size: once; V gene: TRBV2; CDR3 DNA: TGTGCCAGCAGTGTTCGGGAGGGCCGCAACAATGAGCAGTTCTTC; CDR3 protein: CASSVREGRNNEQFF
D gene: TRBD2; J gene: TRBJ2-3; clone size: NA; V gene: TRBV27; CDR3 DNA: TGTGCCAGCAGTTTATCGATAGGGACTAGCGGGATGGGGGGCACAGATACGCAGTATTTT; CDR3 protein: CASSLSIGTSGMGGTDTQYF
D gene: TRBD2; J gene: TRBJ2-7; clone size: NA; V gene: TRBV4-3; CDR3 DNA: TGCGCCAGCAGCCAAGGGACTAGCGGGAGGGCCGAGCAGTACTTC; CDR3 protein: CASSQGTSGRAEQYF
D gene: NA; J gene: TRBJ2-1; clone size: NA; V gene: TRBV28; CDR3 DNA: TGTGCCAGCAGTTCCCCCCCAGTAAATGAGCAGTTCTTC; CDR3 protein: CASSSPPVNEQFF
D gene: TRBD2; J gene: TRBJ2-3; clone size: NA; V gene: TRBV9; CDR3 DNA: TGTGCCAGCAGCGTAGCTACGTTTGGCGGGAGTCGCACAGATACGCAGTATTTT; CDR3 protein: CASSVATFGGSRTDTQYF
D gene: NA; J gene: TRBJ2-7; clone size: NA; V gene: TRBV27; CDR3 DNA: TGTGCCAGCAGTTCCTCCGCGGGCTCCTACGAGCAGTACTTC; CDR3 protein: CASSSSAGSYEQYF
D gene: TRBD2; J gene: TRBJ2-3; clone size: NA; V gene: TRBV4-2; CDR3 DNA: TGTGCCAGCAGCCAAGCTAGCGGGAGTGGCGCAGATACGCAGTATTTT; CDR3 protein: CASSQASGSGADTQYF
D gene: NA; J gene: TRBJ1-5; clone size: few; V gene: TRBV28; CDR3 DNA: TGTGCCAGCAGACCTCAGGGTAGCAATCAGCCCCAGCATTTT; CDR3 protein: CASRPQGSNQPQHF
D gene: TRBD1; J gene: TRBJ2-7; clone size: NA; V gene: TRBV10-3; CDR3 DNA: TGTGCCATCAGTTCACCGGGACAGACCTACGAGCAGTACTTC; CDR3 protein: CAISSPGQTYEQYF
D gene: NA; J gene: TRBJ2-7; clone size: NA; V gene: TRBV7-6; CDR3 DNA: TGTGCCAGCAGCTTAGGCGCCCCAGGGTCCTACGAGCAGTACTTC; CDR3 protein: CASSLGAPGSYEQYF
D gene: TRBD2; J gene: TRBJ2-7; clone size: NA; V gene: TRBV5-1; CDR3 DNA: TGCGCCAGCAGCTTGGGACTAGCGGGAGCCTACGAGCAGTACTTC; CDR3 protein: CASSLGLAGAYEQYF
D gene: TRBD1; J gene: TRBJ2-2; clone size: NA; V gene: TRBV5-1; CDR3 DNA: TGCGCCAGCAGCCCCGGGACAGGGGGCGCCGGCGGGGAGCTGTTTTTT; CDR3 protein: CASSPGTGGAGGELFF
D gene: NA; J gene: TRBJ2-3; clone size: NA; V gene: TRBV28; CDR3 DNA: TGTGCCAGCAGTAGGTTAGCTGGAGCAGATACGCAGTATTTT; CDR3 protein: CASSRLAGADTQYF
D gene: NA; J gene: TRBJ2-1; clone size: NA; V gene: TRBV30; CDR3 DNA: TGTGCCTGGAGTGCCGGGACCTACAATGAGCAGTTCTTC; CDR3 protein: CAWSAGTYNEQFF
D gene: TRBD2; J gene: TRBJ2-5; clone size: NA; V gene: TRBV28; CDR3 DNA: TGTGCCAGCACCGTAGCCACTAGCGGGAGTCGAGAGACCCAGTACTTC; CDR3 protein: CASTVATSGSRETQYF
D gene: TRBD2; J gene: TRBJ2-7; clone size: NA; V gene: TRBV10-2; CDR3 DNA: TGCGCCAGCAGTCCGGCTAGCGGGAGCCACGAGCAGTACTTC; CDR3 protein: CASSPASGSHEQYF
D gene: NA; J gene: TRBJ1-4; clone size: NA; V gene: TRBV2; CDR3 DNA: TGTGCCAGCAGTGAAAACAGGGCGACTAATGAAAAACTGTTTTTT; CDR3 protein: CASSENRATNEKLFF
D gene: TRBD2; J gene: TRBJ2-7; clone size: NA; V gene: TRBV7-9; CDR3 DNA: TGTGCCAGCAGCTTAGAGCTCCCGGGGGGCTCCTACGAGCAGTACTTC; CDR3 protein: CASSLELPGGSYEQYF
D gene: NA; J gene: TRBJ1-1; clone size: few; V gene: TRBV5-4; CDR3 DNA: TGTGCCAGCAGCGTCCAGGGGTTGAAGATCACTGAAGCTTTCTTT; CDR3 protein: CASSVQGLKITEAFF
D gene: TRBD1; J gene: TRBJ1-3; clone size: NA; V gene: TRBV29-1; CDR3 DNA: TGCAGCGTGACAGGGAGCTCTGGAAACACCATATATTTT; CDR3 protein: CSVTGSSGNTIYF
D gene: TRBD1; J gene: TRBJ2-5; clone size: few; V gene: TRBV10-3; CDR3 DNA: TGTGCCATCAGTGAGTCCGGAGGACAGGGTAGAGAGACCCAGTACTTC; CDR3 protein: CAISESGGQGRETQYF
D gene: NA; J gene: TRBJ1-4; clone size: NA; V gene: TRBV18; CDR3 DNA: TGTGCCAGCTCACCTTTAAACAGGGAAGAAAAACTGTTTTTT; CDR3 protein: CASSPLNREEKLFF
D gene: NA; J gene: TRBJ1-4; clone size: NA; V gene: TRBV19; CDR3 DNA: TGTGCCAGTAGTATACAGGGTTTATTAGATGAAAAACTGTTTTTT; CDR3 protein: CASSIQGLLDEKLFF
D gene: TRBD2; J gene: TRBJ2-2; clone size: NA; V gene: TRBV29-1; CDR3 DNA: TGCAGCGGAACAATAGCGGGAGGGGGAACCGGGGAGCTGTTTTTT; CDR3 protein: CSGTIAGGGTGELFF
D gene: TRBD2; J gene: TRBJ2-2; clone size: NA; V gene: TRBV27; CDR3 DNA: TGTGCCAGCAGTTTCCCAGGGACTAGCAAGGGGACCGGGGAGCTGTTTTTT; CDR3 protein: CASSFPGTSKGTGELFF
D gene: NA; J gene: TRBJ2-1; clone size: once; V gene: TRBV19; CDR3 DNA: TGTGCCAGTAGGGGTCGGGAGAGGTTGAATGAGCAGTTCTTC; CDR3 protein: CASRGRERLNEQFF
D gene: TRBD1; J gene: TRBJ2-1; clone size: NA; V gene: TRBV28; CDR3 DNA: TGTGCCAGCAGTTACAGGGGCCCCTCCTACAATGAGCAGTTCTTC; CDR3 protein: CASSYRGPSYNEQFF
D gene: TRBD2; J gene: TRBJ2-1; clone size: NA; V gene: TRBV28; CDR3 DNA: TGTGCCAGCAACTTAATCGGGAGGGCCGAATTCGATGAGCAGTTCTTC; CDR3 protein: CASNLIGRAEFDEQFF
D gene: NA; J gene: TRBJ1-2; clone size: NA; V gene: TRBV29-1; CDR3 DNA: TGCAGCGCCGCCCGGGGGGCAGGTCTCTTTGGCTACACCTTC; CDR3 protein: CSAARGAGLFGYTF